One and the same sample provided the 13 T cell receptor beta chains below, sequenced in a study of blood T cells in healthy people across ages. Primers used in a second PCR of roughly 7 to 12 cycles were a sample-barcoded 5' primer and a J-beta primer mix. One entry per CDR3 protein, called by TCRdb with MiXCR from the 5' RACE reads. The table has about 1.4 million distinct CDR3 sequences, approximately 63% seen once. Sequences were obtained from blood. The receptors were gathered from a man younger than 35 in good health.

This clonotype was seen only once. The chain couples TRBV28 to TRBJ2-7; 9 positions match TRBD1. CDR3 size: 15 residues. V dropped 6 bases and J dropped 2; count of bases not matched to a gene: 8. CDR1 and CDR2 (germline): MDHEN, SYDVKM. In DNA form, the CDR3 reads TGTGCCAGCAGAGAACAGGGGGCGGGGACCTACGAGCAGTACTTC. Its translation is CASREQGAGTYEQYF.

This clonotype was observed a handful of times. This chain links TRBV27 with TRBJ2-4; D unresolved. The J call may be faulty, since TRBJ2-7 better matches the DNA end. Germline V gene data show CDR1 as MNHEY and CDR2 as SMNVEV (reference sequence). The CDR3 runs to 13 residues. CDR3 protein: CASSSGLRYEQYF. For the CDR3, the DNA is TGTGCCAGCAGTTCGGGTCTACGGTACGAGCAGTACTTC.

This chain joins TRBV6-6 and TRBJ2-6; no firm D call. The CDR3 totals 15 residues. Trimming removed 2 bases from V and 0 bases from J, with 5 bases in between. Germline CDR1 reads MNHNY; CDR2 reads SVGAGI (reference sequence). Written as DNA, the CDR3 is TGTGCCAGCAGTTACGAACGCTCTGGGGCCAACGTCCTGACTTTC. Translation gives CASSYERSGANVLTF.

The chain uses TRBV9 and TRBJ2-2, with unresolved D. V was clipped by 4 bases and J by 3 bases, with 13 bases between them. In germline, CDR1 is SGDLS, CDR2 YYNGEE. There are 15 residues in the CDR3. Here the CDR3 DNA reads TGTGCCAGCAGCCCTACCTTACTGGACACCGGGGAGCTGTTTTTT. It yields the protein CASSPTLLDTGELFF. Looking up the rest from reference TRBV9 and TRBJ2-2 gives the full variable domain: DSGVTQTPKHLITATGQRVTLRCSPRSGDLSVYWYQQSLDQGLQFLIQYYNGEERAKGNILERFSAQQFPDLHSELNLSSLELGDSALYFCASSPTLLDTGELFFGEGSRLTVL.

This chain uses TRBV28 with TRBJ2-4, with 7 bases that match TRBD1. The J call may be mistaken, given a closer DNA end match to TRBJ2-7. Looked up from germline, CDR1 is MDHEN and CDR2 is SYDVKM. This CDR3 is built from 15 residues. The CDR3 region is CASTDVTGPPYEQYF. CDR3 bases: TGTGCCAGCACCGACGTGACAGGGCCCCCCTACGAGCAGTACTTC.

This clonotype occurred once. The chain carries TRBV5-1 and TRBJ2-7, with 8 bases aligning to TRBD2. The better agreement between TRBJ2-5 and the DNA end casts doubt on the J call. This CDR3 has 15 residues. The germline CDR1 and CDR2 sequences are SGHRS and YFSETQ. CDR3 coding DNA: TGCGCCAGCAGTCCGGTACCGGGAGGGGTAGAGACCCAGTACTTC. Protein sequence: CASSPVPGGVETQYF.

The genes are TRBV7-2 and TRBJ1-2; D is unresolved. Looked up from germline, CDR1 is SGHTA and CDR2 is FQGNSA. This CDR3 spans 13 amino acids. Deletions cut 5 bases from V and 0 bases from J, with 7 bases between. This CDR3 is CASSPDTNYGYTF. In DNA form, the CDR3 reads TGTGCCAGCAGCCCCGACACTAACTATGGCTACACCTTC.

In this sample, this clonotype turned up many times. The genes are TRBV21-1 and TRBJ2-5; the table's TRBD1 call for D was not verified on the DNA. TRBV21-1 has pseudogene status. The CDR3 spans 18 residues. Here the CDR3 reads CASSNRDREALYQETQYF. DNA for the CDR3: TGTGCCAGCAGCAACCGGGACAGGGAGGCCCTGTACCAAGAGACCCAGTACTTC.

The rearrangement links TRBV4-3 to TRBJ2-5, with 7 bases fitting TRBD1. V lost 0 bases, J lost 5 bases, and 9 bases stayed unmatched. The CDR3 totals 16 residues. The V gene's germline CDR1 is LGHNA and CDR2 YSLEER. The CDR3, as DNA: TGCGCCAGCAGCCAAGATCGTAACAGGGGATGGGAGACCCAGTACTTC. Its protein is CASSQDRNRGWETQYF.

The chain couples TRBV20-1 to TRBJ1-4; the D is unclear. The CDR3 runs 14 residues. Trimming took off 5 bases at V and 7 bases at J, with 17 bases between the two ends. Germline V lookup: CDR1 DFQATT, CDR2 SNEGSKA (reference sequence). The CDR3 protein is CSADPSMGREKLFF. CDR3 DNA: TGCAGTGCTGACCCCAGTATGGGTCGTGAAAAACTGTTTTTT.

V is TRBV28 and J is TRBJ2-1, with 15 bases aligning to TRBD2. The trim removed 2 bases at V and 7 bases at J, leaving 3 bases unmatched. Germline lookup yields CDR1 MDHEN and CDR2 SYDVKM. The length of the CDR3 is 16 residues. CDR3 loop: CASSLGTSGGWNEQFF. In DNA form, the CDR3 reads TGTGCCAGCAGTTTAGGGACTAGCGGGGGGTGGAATGAGCAGTTCTTC.

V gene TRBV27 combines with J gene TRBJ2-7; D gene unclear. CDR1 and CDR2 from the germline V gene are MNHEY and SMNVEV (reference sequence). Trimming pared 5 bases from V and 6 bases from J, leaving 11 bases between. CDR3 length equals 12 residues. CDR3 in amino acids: CASSVPGVEQYF. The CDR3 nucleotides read TGTGCCAGCAGTGTCCCAGGAGTCGAGCAGTACTTC.

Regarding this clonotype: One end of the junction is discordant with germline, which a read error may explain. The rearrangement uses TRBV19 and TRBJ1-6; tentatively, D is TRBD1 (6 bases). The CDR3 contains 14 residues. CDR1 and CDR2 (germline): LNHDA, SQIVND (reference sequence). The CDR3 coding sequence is TGTGCTAGTAGGGAACGACAGGATAATTCACCCCTCCACTTT. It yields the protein CASRERQDNSPLHF.